These 15 T cell receptor beta chains were sequenced from one sample in a study of shared clonotypes between healthy human individuals. Data came from immunoSEQ multiplex PCR; TCRdb stores just in-frame clones and leaves some out. The sample records some 530,000 clones, 70% to 85% being singletons. The sequenced sample consisted of PBMCs. These receptors were taken from a woman aged 40 to 50 in good health. Some clones in this sample may be carry-over from other donors' samples.

This clone has only one observation. J is TRBJ1-2 and V is TRBV6-6, with 9 bases aligning to TRBD1. Germline CDR1 reads MNHNY; CDR2 reads SVGAGI (reference sequence). The CDR3 sequence is 16 residues long. Trimming at V came to 0 bases and at J to 4 bases, leaving 6 bases not matched to a gene. CDR3 DNA: TGTGCCAGCAGTTACTCGAGTCCGGGACAGGGCTATGGCTACACCTTC. It codes for CASSYSSPGQGYGYTF.

DNA of the CDR3: TGTGCCACCAGCAGGAACCGGGAAACTTCCTACGAGCAGTACTTC. Its translation: CATSRNRETSYEQYF. The J gene is TRBJ2-7, the V gene TRBV15; the D gene is possibly TRBD2 (5 bases). Germline CDR1 and CDR2: LNHNV and YYDKDF (reference sequence). Trimming took 3 bases from V and 1 from J, leaving 13 bases between them. CDR3 length: 15 residues.

CDR3 sequence: CASSFNPEGGDTQYF. The CDR3 DNA follows: TGCGCCAGCAGCTTCAACCCTGAAGGTGGAGATACGCAGTATTTT. The gene calls are TRBV5-1 and TRBJ2-3, with no clear D. The CDR3 covers 15 residues. Trimming left V 2 bases short and J 5 bases short, with 15 bases between. The germline CDR1 and CDR2 sequences are SGHRS and YFSETQ.

This chain connects TRBV29-1 to TRBJ2-3; D gene uncertain. This CDR3 has 12 residues. In germline, CDR1 is SQVTM, CDR2 ANQGSEA. Trimming removed 1 base at V and 7 bases at J, with 9 bases between. CDR3 nucleotide sequence: TGCAGCGTTGAAGGTAATCCGAATACGCAGTATTTT. This gives the protein CSVEGNPNTQYF.

This clone has a handful of counts. The chain combines TRBV19 with TRBJ2-3, with TRBD2 as a possible D gene (5 bases). Germline lookup yields CDR1 LNHDA and CDR2 SQIVND (reference sequence). V was clipped by 1 base and J by 6 bases, with 8 bases between them. The CDR3 has 13 amino acids. The CDR3 protein is CASSIAGRDTQYF. The CDR3 bases are TGTGCCAGTAGTATAGCGGGAAGGGATACGCAGTATTTT.

This clone was picked up one time. The chain joins TRBV28 to TRBJ2-7; 11 positions match TRBD2. J was trimmed by 1 base and V by 5 bases; bases with no gene match: 10. Germline V gene sequence: CDR1 MDHEN, CDR2 SYDVKM. The CDR3 sequence is 17 residues long. In nucleotides, the CDR3 is TGTGCCAGCAGTGGAACTAGCGGGAGAGGGTTTTCCTACGAGCAGTACTTC. Protein sequence: CASSGTSGRGFSYEQYF.

The rearrangement links TRBV19 to TRBJ2-2, with TRBD1 matching over 7 bases. CDR3 length: 16 residues. Losses at the gene ends were 5 bases for V and 4 bases for J; bases not matched to a gene: 10. The germline CDR1 and CDR2 sequences are LNHDA and SQIVND (reference sequence). In nucleotides, the CDR3 is TGTGCCAGTAGTCCCTGGGGCAGGGGGATCACCGGGGAGCTGTTTTTT. Its protein is CASSPWGRGITGELFF.

The chain recombines TRBV4-2 with TRBJ1-5; TRBD1 agrees at 10 bases. After removal of 2 bases from V and 4 bases from J, the junction contained 2 bases not matched to a gene. This CDR3 has 15 amino acids. Germline lookup yields CDR1 LGHNA and CDR2 YNFKEQ. The CDR3 loop reads CASSQTDRGNQPQHF. CDR3 in DNA: TGTGCCAGCAGCCAAACGGACAGGGGGAATCAGCCCCAGCATTTT.

The chain is built from TRBV28 and TRBJ1-5; D remains unclear. Trimming took off 8 bases at V and 0 bases at J, with 8 bases between the two ends. CDR3 length: 13 amino acids. Germline CDR1 reads MDHEN; CDR2 reads SYDVKM. This CDR3 reads CASEDLSNQPQHF. The CDR3 DNA reads as TGTGCCAGCGAGGACCTTAGCAATCAGCCCCAGCATTTT. The full variable domain, in which reference TRBV28 and TRBJ1-5 provide the parts outside the CDR3, is DVKVTQSSRYLVKRTGEKVFLECVQDMDHENMFWYRQDPGLGLRLIYFSYDVKMKEKGDIPEGYSVSREKKERFSLILESASTNQTSMYLCASEDLSNQPQHFGDGTRLSIL.

The genes are TRBV15 and TRBJ1-5, with a weak D call TRBD1 (5 bases). V shed 0 bases and J shed 9 bases, with 9 bases lying between them. This CDR3 spans 13 amino acids. Per the germline V gene, CDR1 is LNHNV and CDR2 is YYDKDF (reference sequence). The CDR3 here is CATSRDGQGPQHF. CDR3 nucleotide sequence: TGTGCCACCAGCAGAGATGGTCAGGGGCCCCAGCATTTT. Full variable domain (missing parts from reference TRBV15 and TRBJ1-5): DAMVIQNPRYQVTQFGKPVTLSCSQTLNHNVMYWYQQKSSQAPKLLFHYYDKDFNNEADTPDNFQSRRPNTSFCFLDIRSPGLGDTAMYLCATSRDGQGPQHFGDGTRLSIL.

The rearrangement joins TRBV28 to TRBJ2-1; 9 positions agree with TRBD2. The CDR3 length is 17 residues. V shed 3 bases and J 2 bases; nucleotides not matched to a gene: 8. Germline V CDR1 and CDR2: MDHEN, SYDVKM. The CDR3 DNA sequence: TGTGCCAGCAGTTTTCCAGTGGGCGGGAGGGCCTACAATGAGCAGTTCTTC. Residues: CASSFPVGGRAYNEQFF.

The chain joins TRBV4-1 to TRBJ2-3; unclear D gene. The CDR3 spans 17 residues. Germline CDR1 is MGHRA and CDR2 is YSYEKL. V lost 2 bases and J 1 base, leaving 16 bases between the germline ends. The CDR3 bases are TGCGCCAGCAGCCAATACGCTGTGGTGTCTGGCACAGATACGCAGTATTTT. This encodes CASSQYAVVSGTDTQYF.

Notes on this clone: Other DNA sequences in the same sample also yield this CDR3. The rearrangement uses TRBV25-1 and TRBJ2-2, with D perhaps matching TRBD1 (6 bases). Germline loops: CDR1 MGHDK, CDR2 SYGVNS. The CDR3 is made up of 16 amino acids. V lost 4 bases and J lost 0, with 12 bases in between. The CDR3 here is CASSGQDHSNTGELFF. Written as DNA, the CDR3 is TGTGCCAGCAGTGGACAGGACCACTCGAACACCGGGGAGCTGTTTTTT.

The gene calls are TRBV2 and TRBJ2-7; 10 nucleotides align to TRBD1. There are 14 residues in the CDR3. V lost 4 bases and J lost 4; bases outside the gene matches: 4. Germline CDR1 is SNHLY and CDR2 is FYNNEI. The CDR3 reads CASSVMGQGYEQYF. CDR3 DNA sequence: TGTGCCAGCAGTGTGATGGGACAGGGGTACGAGCAGTACTTC.

The chain uses TRBV7-8 and TRBJ2-1, with D unresolved. Trimming left V 5 bases short and J 9 bases short, with 11 bases between. The CDR3 loop spans 12 amino acids. Germline CDR1 and CDR2: SGHVS and FQNEAQ. The CDR3 loop is CASSRRMGEQFF. CDR3 nucleotide sequence: TGTGCCAGCAGCCGAAGAATGGGTGAGCAGTTCTTC.